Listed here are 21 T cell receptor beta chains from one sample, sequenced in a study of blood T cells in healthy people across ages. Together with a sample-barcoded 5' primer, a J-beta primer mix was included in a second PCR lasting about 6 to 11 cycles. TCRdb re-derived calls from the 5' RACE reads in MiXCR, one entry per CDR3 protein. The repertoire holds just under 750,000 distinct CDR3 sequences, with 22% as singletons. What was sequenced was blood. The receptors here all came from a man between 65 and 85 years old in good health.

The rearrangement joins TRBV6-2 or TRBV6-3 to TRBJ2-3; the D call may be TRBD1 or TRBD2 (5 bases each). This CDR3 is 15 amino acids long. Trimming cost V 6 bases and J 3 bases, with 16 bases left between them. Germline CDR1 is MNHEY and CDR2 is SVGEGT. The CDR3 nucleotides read TGTGCCAGCAGCTCCGGGACCGCCCAAACAGATACGCAGTATTTT. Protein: CASSSGTAQTDTQYF.

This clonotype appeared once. CDR3 sequence reads: CASSTGQRRGYTF. For the CDR3, the DNA is TGTGCCAGCAGCACGGGACAGCGCCGCGGCTACACCTTC. The chain carries TRBV6-5 and TRBJ1-2, with 7 nucleotides matching TRBD1. The CDR3 contains 13 residues. J was trimmed by 8 bases and V by 6 bases; bases with no gene match: 9. Germline loops: CDR1 MNHEY, CDR2 SVGAGI.

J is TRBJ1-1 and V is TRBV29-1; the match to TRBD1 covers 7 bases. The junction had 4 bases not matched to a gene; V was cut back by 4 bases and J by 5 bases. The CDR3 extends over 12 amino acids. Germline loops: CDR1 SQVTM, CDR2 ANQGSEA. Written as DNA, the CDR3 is TGCAGCGTTGTGCCGACAGGGACTGAAGCTTTCTTT. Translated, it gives CSVVPTGTEAFF.

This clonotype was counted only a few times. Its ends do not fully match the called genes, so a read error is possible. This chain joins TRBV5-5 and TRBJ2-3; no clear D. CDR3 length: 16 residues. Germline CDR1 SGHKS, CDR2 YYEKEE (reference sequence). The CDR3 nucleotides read TGTGCCAGCAGCTTGGGTTCGGATCAGATCGTTTTGCCGAAACTTTTT. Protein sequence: CASSLGSDQIVLPKLF. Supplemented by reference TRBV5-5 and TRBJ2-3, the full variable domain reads DAGVTQSPTHLIKTRGQQVTLRCSPISGHKSVSWYQQVLGQGPQFIFQYYEKEERGRGNFPDRFSARQFPNYSSELNVNALLLGDSALYLCASSLGSDQIVLPKLFGPGTRLTVL.

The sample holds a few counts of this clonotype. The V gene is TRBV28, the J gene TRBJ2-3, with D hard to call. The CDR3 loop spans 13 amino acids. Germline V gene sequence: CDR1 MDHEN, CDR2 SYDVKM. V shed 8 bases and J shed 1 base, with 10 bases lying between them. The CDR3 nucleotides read TGTGCCAGCCCAGACCCAGGCACAGATACGCAGTATTTT. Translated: CASPDPGTDTQYF.

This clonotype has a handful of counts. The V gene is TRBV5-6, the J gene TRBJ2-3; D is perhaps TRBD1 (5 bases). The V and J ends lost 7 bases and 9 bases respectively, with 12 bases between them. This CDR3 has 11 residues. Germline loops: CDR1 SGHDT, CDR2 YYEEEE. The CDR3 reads CASHQGTTQYF. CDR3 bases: TGTGCCAGCCACCAGGGTACAACGCAGTATTTT.

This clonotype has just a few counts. This chain's CDR3 is CASSLVRTGDDEEDTEAFF. Here the CDR3 DNA reads TGTGCCAGCAGCTTGGTTCGGACAGGGGATGACGAAGAGGACACTGAAGCTTTCTTT. The chain links TRBV5-5 to TRBJ1-1; 9 bases fit TRBD1. V shed 0 bases, J shed 3 bases, and the junction held 15 bases outside the gene matches. Looked up from germline, CDR1 is SGHKS and CDR2 is YYEKEE (reference sequence). The CDR3 covers 19 residues.

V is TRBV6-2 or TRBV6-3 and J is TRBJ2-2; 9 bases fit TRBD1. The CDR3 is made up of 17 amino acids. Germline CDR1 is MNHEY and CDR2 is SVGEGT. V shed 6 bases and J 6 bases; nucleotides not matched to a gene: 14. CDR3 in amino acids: CASSHPRGTGYAGELFF. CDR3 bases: TGTGCCAGCAGCCACCCCCGAGGGACAGGGTACGCCGGGGAGCTGTTTTTT.

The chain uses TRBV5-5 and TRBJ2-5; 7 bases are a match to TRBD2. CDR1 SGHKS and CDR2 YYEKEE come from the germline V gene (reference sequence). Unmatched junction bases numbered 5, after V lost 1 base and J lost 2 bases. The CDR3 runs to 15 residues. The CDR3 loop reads CASSLMASGQETQYF. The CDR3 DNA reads TGTGCCAGCAGCTTGATGGCTAGCGGACAAGAGACCCAGTACTTC.

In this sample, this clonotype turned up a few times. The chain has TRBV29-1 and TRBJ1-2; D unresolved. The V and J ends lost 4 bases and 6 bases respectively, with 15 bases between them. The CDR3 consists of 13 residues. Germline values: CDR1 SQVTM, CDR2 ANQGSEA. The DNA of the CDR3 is TGCAGCGTTGGGAGGGAAGCAGGACATGGCTACACCTTC. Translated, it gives CSVGREAGHGYTF.

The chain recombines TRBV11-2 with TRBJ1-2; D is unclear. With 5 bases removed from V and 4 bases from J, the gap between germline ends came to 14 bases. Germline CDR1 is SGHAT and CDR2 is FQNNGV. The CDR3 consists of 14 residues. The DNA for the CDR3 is TGTGCCAGCAGCCAAGTACCAGCTAGCTATGGCTACACCTTC. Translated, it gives CASSQVPASYGYTF.

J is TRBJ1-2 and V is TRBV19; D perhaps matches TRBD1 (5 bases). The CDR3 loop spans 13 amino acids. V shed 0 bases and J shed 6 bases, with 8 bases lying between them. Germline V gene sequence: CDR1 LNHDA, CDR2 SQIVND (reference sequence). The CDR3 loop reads CASSIETRDGYTF. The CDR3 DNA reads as TGTGCCAGTAGTATAGAAACCAGGGATGGCTACACCTTC.

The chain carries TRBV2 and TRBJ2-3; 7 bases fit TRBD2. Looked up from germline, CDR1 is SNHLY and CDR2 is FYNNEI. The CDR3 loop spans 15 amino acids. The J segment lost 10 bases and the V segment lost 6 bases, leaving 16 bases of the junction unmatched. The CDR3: CASSPQGLARESQYF. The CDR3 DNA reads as TGTGCCAGCAGCCCCCAGGGATTGGCGCGGGAGTCGCAGTATTTT.

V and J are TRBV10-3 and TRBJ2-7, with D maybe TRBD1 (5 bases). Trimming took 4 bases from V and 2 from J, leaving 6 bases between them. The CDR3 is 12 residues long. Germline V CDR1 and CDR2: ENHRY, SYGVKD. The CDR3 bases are TGTGCCATCAGTGTACAGGCCTACGAGCAGTACTTC. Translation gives CAISVQAYEQYF.

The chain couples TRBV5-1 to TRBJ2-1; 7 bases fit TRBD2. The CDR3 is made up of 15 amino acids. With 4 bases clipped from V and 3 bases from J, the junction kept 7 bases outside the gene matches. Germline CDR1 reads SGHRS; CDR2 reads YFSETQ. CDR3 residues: CASSTGLPFYNEQFF. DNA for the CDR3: TGCGCCAGCAGCACGGGACTACCATTCTACAATGAGCAGTTCTTC.

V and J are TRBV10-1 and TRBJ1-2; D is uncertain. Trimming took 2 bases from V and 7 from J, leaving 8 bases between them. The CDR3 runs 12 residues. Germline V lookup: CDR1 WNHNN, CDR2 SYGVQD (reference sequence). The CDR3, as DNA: TGCGCCAGCAGTGAGGAGGGCTTTGGCTACACCTTC. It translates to CASSEEGFGYTF.

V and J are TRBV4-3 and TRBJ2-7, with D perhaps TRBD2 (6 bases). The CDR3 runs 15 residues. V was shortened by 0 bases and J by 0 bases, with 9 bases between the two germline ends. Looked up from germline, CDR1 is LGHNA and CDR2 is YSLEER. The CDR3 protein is CASSQEISGSYEQYV. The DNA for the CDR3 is TGCGCCAGCAGCCAAGAGATTAGCGGCTCCTACGAGCAGTACGTC.

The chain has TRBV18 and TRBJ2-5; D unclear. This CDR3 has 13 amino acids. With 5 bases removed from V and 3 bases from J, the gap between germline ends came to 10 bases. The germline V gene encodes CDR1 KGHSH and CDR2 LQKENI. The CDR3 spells CASSSQVKETQYF. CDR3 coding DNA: TGTGCCAGCTCATCTCAGGTGAAAGAGACCCAGTACTTC.

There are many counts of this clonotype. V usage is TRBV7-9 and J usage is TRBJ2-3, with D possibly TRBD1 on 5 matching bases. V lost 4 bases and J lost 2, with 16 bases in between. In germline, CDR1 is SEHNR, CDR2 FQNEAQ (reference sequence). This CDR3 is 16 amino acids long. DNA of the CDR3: TGTGCCAGCAGCTCCGCTAGACAGCCTGACACAGATACGCAGTATTTT. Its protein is CASSSARQPDTDTQYF. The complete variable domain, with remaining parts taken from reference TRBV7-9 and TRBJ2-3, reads DTGVSQNPRHKITKRGQNVTFRCDPISEHNRLYWYRQTLGQGPEFLTYFQNEAQLEKSRLLSDRFSAERPKGSFSTLEIQRTEQGDSAMYLCASSSARQPDTDTQYFGPGTRLTVL.

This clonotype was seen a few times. DNA for the CDR3: TGTGCCATCAGTGGGACAGGGGTATTTACAGATACGCAGTATTTT. Encoded protein: CAISGTGVFTDTQYF. V usage is TRBV10-3 and J usage is TRBJ2-3; 9 bases agree with TRBD1. CDR1 is ENHRY, CDR2 SYGVKD, per germline. The CDR3 sequence is 15 residues long. J was trimmed by 3 bases and V by 4 bases; bases with no gene match: 5.

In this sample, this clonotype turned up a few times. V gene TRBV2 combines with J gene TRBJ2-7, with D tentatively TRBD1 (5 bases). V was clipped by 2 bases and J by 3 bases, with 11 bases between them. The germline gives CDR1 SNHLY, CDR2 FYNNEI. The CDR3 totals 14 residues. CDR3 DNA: TGTGCCAGCAGTGAAAGCACAGGATTCTACGAGCAGTACTTC. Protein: CASSESTGFYEQYF.